This T cell receptor beta chain was obtained from a study of shared clonotypes between healthy human individuals. Naive CD8 cells were CD45RO-negative, positively selected for CCR7, excluding terminally differentiated effector memory CD45RA+ cells. The germline V and J ends were trimmed by 6 bases and 1 base, with 19 bases remaining between them. Germline V lookup: CDR1 SQVTM, CDR2 ANQGSEA. The CDR3 loop spans 15 amino acids. TCRdb's copy holds only in-frame clones and misses some; the assay was immunoSEQ multiplex PCR. The sample gives under 1 million clones, about 96% of which show up once; less than 0.25% is in the top ten.

The chain joins TRBV29-1 to TRBJ2-7; D might be TRBD1 (7 bases). The sample consisted of naive CD8+ T cells sorted from blood. The clonotype comes from a man aged 30 to 45 in good health. The CDR3: CSVGGGGYPSYEQYF. CDR3 nucleotide sequence: TGCAGCGTCGGAGGGGGCGGCTATCCTTCCTACGAGCAGTACTTC.